The rows below give T cell receptor beta chains drawn from one sample of a study of blood T cell repertoires in COVID-19. Data came from immunoSEQ multiplex PCR; TCRdb stores just in-frame clones and leaves some out. The profile shows roughly 220,000 clones, 60% to 85% of them singletons. The sample was peripheral blood. These receptors were taken from an older woman with acute or convalescent COVID-19. Both conserved end residues are part of each CDR3. D genes are given only for firm matches. Expanded clones get a size class; other rows say once, few or many, or leave the size out.

j_call d_call v_call clone_size cdr3_aa cdr3_nt
TRBJ2-3 - TRBV9 - CASSPGLRTDTQYF TGTGCCAGCAGCCCCGGACTTCGGACAGATACGCAGTATTTT
TRBJ2-7 TRBD2 TRBV7-8 - CASSPRTPGLAGVKVSYEQYF TGTGCCAGCAGCCCTCGGACACCGGGACTAGCGGGAGTGAAGGTCTCCTACGAGCAGTACTTC
TRBJ1-3 - TRBV29-1 few CSVDGRMTGGNTIYF TGCAGCGTGGATGGACGGATGACGGGGGGAAACACCATATATTTT
TRBJ2-3 - TRBV3-1/TRBV3-2 once CASSPRLLTDTQYF TGTGCCAGCAGCCCTCGACTCCTCACAGATACGCAGTATTTT
TRBJ1-2 - TRBV20-1 - CSARTLDGYTF TGCAGTGCTAGAACTCTAGATGGCTACACCTTC
TRBJ2-2 - TRBV24-1 - CASTSGMVSGELFF TGTGCCTCTACCTCCGGGATGGTATCCGGGGAGCTGTTTTTT
TRBJ1-2 TRBD1 TRBV28 few CASSQRGGGQRNYGYTF TGTGCCAGCAGTCAAAGGGGTGGGGGACAGCGAAACTATGGCTACACCTTC
TRBJ2-5 - TRBV5-4 - CASSSPGVRETQYF TGTGCCAGCAGCTCCCCGGGAGTTCGAGAGACCCAGTACTTC
TRBJ2-2 - TRBV19 - CASSIIVEGELFF TGTGCCAGTAGTATAATCGTTGAGGGGGAGCTGTTTTTT
TRBJ1-3 - TRBV28 - CASSLEAGNTIYF TGTGCCAGCAGTTTGGAGGCTGGAAACACCATATATTTT
TRBJ2-5 TRBD2 TRBV3-1/TRBV3-2 few CASSQDPGGETQYF TGTGCCAGCAGCCAAGACCCGGGAGGAGAGACCCAGTACTTC
TRBJ2-1 TRBD1 TRBV7-8 - CASSPQGGFYNEQFF TGTGCCAGCAGCCCACAGGGGGGCTTCTACAATGAGCAGTTCTTC
TRBJ1-1 TRBD1 TRBV6-5 few CASRGQLGTEAFF TGTGCCAGCAGGGGACAGTTGGGAACTGAAGCTTTCTTT
TRBJ1-5 TRBD1 TRBV7-8 many CASSQERTGVRRPQHF TGTGCCAGCAGCCAAGAGAGGACAGGGGTAAGGCGGCCCCAGCATTTT
TRBJ1-5 - TRBV21-1 few CASSKVRPQHF TGTGCCAGCAGCAAAGTTCGGCCCCAGCATTTT
TRBJ2-7 - TRBV21-1 once CASSGGGSSYEQYF TGTGCCAGCAGCGGGGGAGGGTCCTCCTACGAGCAGTACTTC
TRBJ2-1 TRBD2 TRBV27 - CASSPVASGLFF TGTGCCAGCAGCCCCGTGGCTAGCGGTTTATTCTTC
TRBJ2-7 TRBD2 TRBV27 - CASTSGTSGRRYEQYF TGTGCCAGCACCTCCGGGACTAGCGGGAGAAGGTACGAGCAGTACTTC
TRBJ2-1 TRBD1 TRBV12-3/TRBV12-4 - CASSLDRGNEQFF TGTGCCAGCAGTCTCGACAGGGGCAATGAGCAGTTCTTC
TRBJ1-2 - TRBV11-1 - CASSPRGGANYGYTF TGTGCCAGCAGCCCCCGAGGAGGAGCTAACTATGGCTACACCTTC
TRBJ2-1 TRBD2 TRBV10-3 - CAISEGTSGSNEQFF TGTGCCATCAGTGAAGGGACTAGCGGGAGCAATGAGCAGTTCTTC
TRBJ1-3 - TRBV9 - CASSVMDSGGNTIYF TGTGCCAGCAGCGTCATGGACTCCGGGGGAAACACCATATATTTT
TRBJ1-6 TRBD1 TRBV18 - CASSPRDRTDSPLHF TGTGCCAGCTCACCCCGGGACAGGACGGATTCACCCCTCCACTTT
TRBJ1-1 TRBD1 TRBV20-1 - CSASTQDRGHTEAFF TGCAGTGCTAGTACCCAGGACAGGGGGCACACTGAAGCTTTCTTT
TRBJ2-1 - TRBV15 once CATSAQIDSYNEQFF TGTGCCACCAGCGCTCAAATAGACTCCTACAATGAGCAGTTCTTC
TRBJ1-5 TRBD1 TRBV19 - CASRLTGDSNQPQHF TGTGCCAGTAGGTTGACAGGGGATAGCAATCAGCCCCAGCATTTT
TRBJ2-3 - TRBV12-3/TRBV12-4 - CASSLVGKDTQYF TGTGCCAGCAGTTTGGTCGGGAAGGATACGCAGTATTTT
TRBJ1-1 TRBD1 TRBV5-1 - CASSFSGTGNTEAFF TGCGCCAGCAGCTTTTCCGGGACAGGCAACACTGAAGCTTTCTTT
TRBJ2-7 TRBD2 TRBV5-1 once CASSGGGFKYF TGCGCCAGCAGCGGCGGGGGTTTCAAGTACTTC
TRBJ1-1 - TRBV5-1 once CASSLGRQEAFF TGCGCCAGCAGCTTGGGGCGGCAGGAAGCTTTCTTT
TRBJ2-1 - TRBV29-1 - CSVDQRYNEQFF TGCAGCGTTGATCAGAGGTACAATGAGCAGTTCTTC
TRBJ2-7 TRBD1 TRBV20-1 - CSATTTGGLYF TGCAGTGCAACCACGACAGGGGGCCTGTACTTC
TRBJ1-1 - TRBV10-2 once CASSESTGPNTEAFF TGCGCCAGCAGTGAGTCTACAGGGCCGAACACTGAAGCTTTCTTT
TRBJ2-2 - TRBV5-6 - CASSLGQNTGELFF TGTGCCAGCAGCTTGGGACAGAACACCGGGGAGCTGTTTTTT
TRBJ2-7 - TRBV4-2 - CASSQDLTGVLGEQYF TGTGCCAGCAGCCAAGATTTAACGGGAGTCCTTGGTGAGCAGTACTTC
TRBJ1-5 - TRBV19 once CASTSAEGVQHF TGTGCCAGTACCTCCGCCGAAGGGGTCCAGCATTTT
TRBJ1-1 - TRBV7-2 - CASSLLRNTEAFF TGTGCCAGCAGCTTACTTAGGAACACTGAAGCTTTCTTT
TRBJ2-7 TRBD1 TRBV30 - CAWYPKTGTYEQYF TGTGCCTGGTACCCTAAGACAGGGACCTACGAGCAGTACTTC
TRBJ1-2 TRBD1 TRBV6-5 - CASSFDRGIDGYTF TGTGCCAGCAGTTTTGACAGGGGGATCGATGGCTACACCTTC
TRBJ1-4 TRBD1 TRBV4-2 - CASSRTTGTGDEKLFF TGTGCCAGCAGCCGCACCACCGGGACAGGGGATGAAAAACTGTTTTTT
TRBJ2-7 TRBD2 TRBV18 once CASSPGLALSYEQYF TGTGCCAGCTCGCCCGGACTAGCGCTAAGCTACGAGCAGTACTTC
TRBJ2-3 TRBD1 TRBV2 - CASTPGQTDTQYF TGTGCCAGCACCCCGGGACAGACAGATACGCAGTATTTT